This T cell receptor beta chain derives from a study of blood T cell repertoires in COVID-19. Study in general: Material from acute and convalescent COVID-19 was sourced from the United States, Italy and Spain. T cells, B-cell-depleted T cells, or PBMCs supplied cDNA or gDNA.

As regards this clone: Other DNA sequences in the sample encode the same CDR3.

Original processing methods: Researchers report that nucleated cell counts were estimated from reference gene primer amplification. The repertoire was sequenced with immunoSEQ multiplex PCR; TCRdb's copy has only in-frame clones and lacks some. V, J and clone size were drawn from that table, and D and trimming were deduced from the DNA. The profile shows some 530,000 clones, approximately 85% of them singletons. With 1 base removed from V and 0 bases from J, the gap between germline ends came to 2 bases. Germline CDR1 is MDHEN and CDR2 is SYDVKM. The CDR3 length is 13 residues. The sequenced sample was peripheral blood. The genes are TRBV28 and TRBJ2-3; D gene uncertain. The TCR comes from a human donor in a cohort sampled during active COVID-19. The DNA of the CDR3 is TGTGCCAGCAGTTTATCGAGCACAGATACGCAGTATTTT. It codes for CASSLSSTDTQYF.